In its sample, the clone carrying this TCR beta chain was seen many times. This specimen comes from a study of early T cells in non-severe SARS-CoV-2 infection. Attached unique molecular identifiers marked individual cDNA molecules. From the 5' RACE reads, TCRdb called clonotypes with MiXCR, one entry per CDR3 protein. The sample includes 55,000 to 85,000 distinct CDR3 sequences, more than 10% of them seen just once. The CDR3 loop spans 15 amino acids. Germline V gene lookup returns CDR1 SQVTM and CDR2 ANQGSEA. The ends lost 2 bases at V and 2 bases at J; junction bases unmatched: 7. The receptor was derived from an adult who was a healthcare worker with PCR-confirmed SARS-CoV-2 infection or an uninfected control (not recorded which). The chain couples TRBV29-1 to TRBJ2-3; TRBD2 matches at 7 bases. The sample taken for sequencing was whole blood. DNA of the CDR3: TGCAGCGTTGAACCGTCCGGGACTACCACAGATACGCAGTATTTT. Translating gives CSVEPSGTTTDTQYF.